This T cell receptor beta chain stems from a study of CD8 T cells in ankylosing spondylitis. Quantitative 5'-RACE was performed with molecular barcodes, and it yielded the TCR beta libraries. TCRdb recomputed calls from the 5' RACE reads with MiXCR, one row per CDR3 protein. This sample has around 130,000 distinct CDR3 sequences, with 17% found just once. This clonotype was seen at least ten times. As yet, its antigen is unknown. Germline V lookup: CDR1 SEHNR, CDR2 FQNEAQ (reference sequence). The germline V and J ends were trimmed by 3 bases and 2 bases, with 8 bases remaining between them. The CDR3 is 13 residues long. Study findings and constraints: Among TCR beta sequences, a motif of roughly 8 highly homologous variants appeared characteristic of ankylosing spondylitis blood. As reported, disease-linked clones showed significant enrichment in matched ankylosing spondylitis synovial fluid. Disease-linked clones proved CD8+ and comparatively uncommon in peripheral blood.

The receptor was derived from a male donor with ankylosing spondylitis. The chain is built from TRBV7-9 and TRBJ2-7, with D possibly TRBD1 on 5 matching bases. The sequencing sample was made of blood, either unsorted or a sorted T cell fraction (not recorded which). The CDR3 reads CASSFQGPYEQYF. The CDR3 DNA is TGTGCCAGCAGCTTCCAGGGCCCCTACGAGCAGTACTTC.